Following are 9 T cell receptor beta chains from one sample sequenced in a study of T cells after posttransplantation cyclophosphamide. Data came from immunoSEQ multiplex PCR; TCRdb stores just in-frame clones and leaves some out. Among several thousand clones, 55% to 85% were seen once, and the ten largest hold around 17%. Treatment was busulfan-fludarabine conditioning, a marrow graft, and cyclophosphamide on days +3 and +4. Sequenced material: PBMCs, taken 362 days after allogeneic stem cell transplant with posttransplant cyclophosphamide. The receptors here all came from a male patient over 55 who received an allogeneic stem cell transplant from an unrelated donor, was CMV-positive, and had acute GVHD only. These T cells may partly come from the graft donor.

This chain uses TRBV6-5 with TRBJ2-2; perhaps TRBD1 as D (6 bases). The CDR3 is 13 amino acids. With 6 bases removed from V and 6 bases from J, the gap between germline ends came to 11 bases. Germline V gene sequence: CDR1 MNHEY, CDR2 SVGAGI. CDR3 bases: TGTGCCAGCAGAAACAGGGTTTCCGGGGAGCTGTTTTTT. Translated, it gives CASRNRVSGELFF.

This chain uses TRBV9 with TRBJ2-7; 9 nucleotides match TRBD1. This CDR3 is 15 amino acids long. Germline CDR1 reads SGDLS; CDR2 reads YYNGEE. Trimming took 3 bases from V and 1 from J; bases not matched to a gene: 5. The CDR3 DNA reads TGTGCCAGCAGCGCGGGGACAGGGTTTTCCTACGAGCAGTACTTC. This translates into CASSAGTGFSYEQYF.

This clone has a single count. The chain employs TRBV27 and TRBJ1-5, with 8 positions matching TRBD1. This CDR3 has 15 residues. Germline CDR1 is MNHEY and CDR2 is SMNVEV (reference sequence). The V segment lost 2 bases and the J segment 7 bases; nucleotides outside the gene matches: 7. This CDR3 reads CASSLGTGRGQPQHF. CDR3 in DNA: TGTGCCAGCAGTTTAGGGACAGGACGTGGGCAGCCCCAGCATTTT.

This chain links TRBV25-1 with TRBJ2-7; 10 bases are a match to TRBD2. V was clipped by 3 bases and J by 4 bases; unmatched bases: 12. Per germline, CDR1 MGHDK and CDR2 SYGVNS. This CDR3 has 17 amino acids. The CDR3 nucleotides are TGTGCCAGCAGTGATTCGGCGCTAGCGGGAGCCCAGTACGAGCAGTACTTC. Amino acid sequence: CASSDSALAGAQYEQYF.

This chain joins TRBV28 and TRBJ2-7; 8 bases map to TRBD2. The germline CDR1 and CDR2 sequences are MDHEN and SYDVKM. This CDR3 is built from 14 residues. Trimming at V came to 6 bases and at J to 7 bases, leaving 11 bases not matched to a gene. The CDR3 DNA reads TGTGCCAGCAGACAGACAGCGGGAGCGAGGGAGCAGTACTTC. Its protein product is CASRQTAGAREQYF.

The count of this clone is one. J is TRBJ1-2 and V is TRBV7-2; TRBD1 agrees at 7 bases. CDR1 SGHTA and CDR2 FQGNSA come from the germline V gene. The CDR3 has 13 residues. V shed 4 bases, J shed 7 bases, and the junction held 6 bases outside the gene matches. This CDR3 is CASSYDRDIGYTF. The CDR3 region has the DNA TGTGCCAGCAGCTATGACAGGGATATTGGCTACACCTTC.

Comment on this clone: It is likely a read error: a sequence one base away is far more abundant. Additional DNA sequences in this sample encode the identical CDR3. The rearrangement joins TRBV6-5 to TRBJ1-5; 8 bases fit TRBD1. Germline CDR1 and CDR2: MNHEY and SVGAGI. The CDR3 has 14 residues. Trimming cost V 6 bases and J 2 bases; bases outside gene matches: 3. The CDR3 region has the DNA TGTGCCAGCAGCGCGACAGGGGGCAATCAGCCCCAGCATTTT. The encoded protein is CASSATGGNQPQHF.

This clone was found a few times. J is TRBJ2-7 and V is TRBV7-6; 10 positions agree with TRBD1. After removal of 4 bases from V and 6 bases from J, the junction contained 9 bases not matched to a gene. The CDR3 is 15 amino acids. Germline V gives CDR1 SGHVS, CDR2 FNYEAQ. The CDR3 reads CASSSGQGIFSEQYF. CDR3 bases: TGTGCCAGCAGCTCGGGACAGGGGATTTTCTCCGAGCAGTACTTC. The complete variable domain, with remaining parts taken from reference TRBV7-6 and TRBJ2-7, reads GAGVSQSPRYKVTKRGQDVALRCDPISGHVSLYWYRQALGQGPEFLTYFNYEAQQDKSGLPNDRFSAERPEGSISTLTIQRTEQRDSAMYRCASSSGQGIFSEQYFGPGTRLTVT.

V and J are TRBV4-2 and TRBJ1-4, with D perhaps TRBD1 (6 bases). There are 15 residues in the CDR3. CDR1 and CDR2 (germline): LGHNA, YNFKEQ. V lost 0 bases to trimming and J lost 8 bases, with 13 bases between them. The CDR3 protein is CASSQDGRGQEKLFF. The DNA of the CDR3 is TGTGCCAGCAGCCAAGATGGCAGGGGACAAGAAAAACTGTTTTTT.